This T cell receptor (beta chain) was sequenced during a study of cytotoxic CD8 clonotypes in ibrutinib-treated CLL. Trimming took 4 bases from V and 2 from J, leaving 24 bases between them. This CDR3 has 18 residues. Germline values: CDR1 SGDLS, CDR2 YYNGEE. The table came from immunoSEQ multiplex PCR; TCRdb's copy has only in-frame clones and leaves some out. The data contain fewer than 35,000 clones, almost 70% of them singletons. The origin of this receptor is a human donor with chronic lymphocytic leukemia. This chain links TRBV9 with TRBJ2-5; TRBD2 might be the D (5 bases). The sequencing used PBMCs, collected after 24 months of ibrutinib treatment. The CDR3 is CASSLSPTGGSVQETQYF. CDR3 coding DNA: TGTGCCAGCAGCCTCTCCCCCACTGGCGGGTCCGTACAAGAGACCCAGTACTTC. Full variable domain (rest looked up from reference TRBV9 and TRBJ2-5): DSGVTQTPKHLITATGQRVTLRCSPRSGDLSVYWYQQSLDQGLQFLIQYYNGEERAKGNILERFSAQQFPDLHSELNLSSLELGDSALYFCASSLSPTGGSVQETQYFGPGTRLLVL.